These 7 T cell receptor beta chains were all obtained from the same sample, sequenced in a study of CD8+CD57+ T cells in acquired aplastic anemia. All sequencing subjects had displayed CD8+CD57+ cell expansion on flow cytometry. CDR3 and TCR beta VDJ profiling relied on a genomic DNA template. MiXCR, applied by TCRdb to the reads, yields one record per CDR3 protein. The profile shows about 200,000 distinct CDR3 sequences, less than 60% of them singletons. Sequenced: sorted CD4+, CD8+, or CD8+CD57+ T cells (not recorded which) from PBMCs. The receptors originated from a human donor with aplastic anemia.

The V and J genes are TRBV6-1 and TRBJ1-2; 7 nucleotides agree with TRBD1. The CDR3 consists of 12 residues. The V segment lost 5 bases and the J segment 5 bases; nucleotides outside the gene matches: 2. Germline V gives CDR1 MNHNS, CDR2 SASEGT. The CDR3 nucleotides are TGTGCCAGCAGTACAGGGGCTTATGGCTACACCTTC. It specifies CASSTGAYGYTF.

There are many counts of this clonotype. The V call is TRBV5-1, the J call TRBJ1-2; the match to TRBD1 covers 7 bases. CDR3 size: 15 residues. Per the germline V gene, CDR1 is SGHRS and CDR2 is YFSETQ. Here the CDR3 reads CASRTAGGLDYGYTF. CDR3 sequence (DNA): TGCGCTTCCCGGACAGCAGGGGGTTTGGACTATGGCTACACCTTC.

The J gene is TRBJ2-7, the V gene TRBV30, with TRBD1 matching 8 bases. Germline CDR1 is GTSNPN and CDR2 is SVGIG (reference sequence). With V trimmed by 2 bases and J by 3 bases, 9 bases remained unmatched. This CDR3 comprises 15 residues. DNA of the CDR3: TGTGCCTGGAGTTTACCCCGGGACAGGCGCTACGAGCAGTACTTC. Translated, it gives CAWSLPRDRRYEQYF.

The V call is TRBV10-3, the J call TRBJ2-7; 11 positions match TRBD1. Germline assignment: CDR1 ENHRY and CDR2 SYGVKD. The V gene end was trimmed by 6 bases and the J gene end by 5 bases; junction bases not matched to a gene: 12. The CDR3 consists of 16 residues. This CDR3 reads CAISRAEGQGVHEQYF. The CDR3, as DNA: TGTGCCATCAGCCGCGCCGAGGGACAGGGGGTCCACGAGCAGTACTTC.

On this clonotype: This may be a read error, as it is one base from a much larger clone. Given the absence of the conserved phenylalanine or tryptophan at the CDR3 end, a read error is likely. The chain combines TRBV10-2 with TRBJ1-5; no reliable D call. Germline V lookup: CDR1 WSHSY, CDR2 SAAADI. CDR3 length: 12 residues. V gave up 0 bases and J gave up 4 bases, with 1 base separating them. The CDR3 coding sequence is TGCGCCAGCAGTGAGTCAAATCAGCCCCAGCATTCT. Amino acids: CASSESNQPQHS.

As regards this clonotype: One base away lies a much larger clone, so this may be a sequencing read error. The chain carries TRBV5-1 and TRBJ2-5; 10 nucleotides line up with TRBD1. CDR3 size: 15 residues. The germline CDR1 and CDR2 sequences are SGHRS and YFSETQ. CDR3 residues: CASSLDRGRVEIQYF. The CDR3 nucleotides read TGCGCCAGCAGCCTAGACAGGGGGCGCGTTGAGATCCAGTACTTC.

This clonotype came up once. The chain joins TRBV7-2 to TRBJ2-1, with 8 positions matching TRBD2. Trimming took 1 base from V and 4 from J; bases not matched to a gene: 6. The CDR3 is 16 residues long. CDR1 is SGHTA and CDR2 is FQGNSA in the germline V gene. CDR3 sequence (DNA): TGTGCCAGCAGCTTAGGACCGGGGGGGAAATACAATGAGCAGTTCTTC. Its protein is CASSLGPGGKYNEQFF. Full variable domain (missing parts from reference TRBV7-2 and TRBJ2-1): GAGVSQSPSNKVTEKGKDVELRCDPISGHTALYWYRQSLGQGLEFLIYFQGNSAPDKSGLPSDRFSAERTGGSVSTLTIQRTQQEDSAVYLCASSLGPGGKYNEQFFGPGTRLTVL.